Presented here are 12 T cell receptor beta chains from one specimen sequenced in a study of blood T cells in healthy people across ages. Primed by a sample-barcoded 5' primer and a J-beta primer mix, a second PCR proceeded for roughly 7 to 11 cycles. Via MiXCR, TCRdb re-called the 5' RACE reads, giving one row per CDR3 protein. This table holds about 970,000 distinct CDR3 sequences, roughly half found once. The sample was blood. The source of these receptors is a woman aged 60-75 years in good health.

This clonotype was seen a few times. The J gene is TRBJ2-7, the V gene TRBV20-1, with D perhaps matching TRBD2 (5 bases). Germline V gene data show CDR1 as DFQATT and CDR2 as SNEGSKA (reference sequence). V shed 3 bases and J shed 3 bases, with 9 bases lying between them. The length of the CDR3 is 12 residues. The CDR3 nucleotides are TGCAGTGCTAGGGAGGTCCGCTACGAGCAGTACTTC. Translating gives CSAREVRYEQYF.

This clonotype was seen only a few times. The rearrangement links TRBV29-1 to TRBJ1-1, with 7 bases lining up with TRBD1. The V gene's germline CDR1 is SQVTM and CDR2 ANQGSEA. The CDR3 has 13 amino acids. With V trimmed by 6 bases and J by 2 bases, 6 bases remained unmatched. The DNA of the CDR3 is TGCAGCGTGTGGACAGGCATCAACACTGAAGCTTTCTTT. Translation gives CSVWTGINTEAFF.

The chain employs TRBV4-1 and TRBJ2-7, with 14 positions matching TRBD2. This CDR3 region has 18 residues. With V trimmed by 3 bases and J by 3 bases, 10 bases remained unmatched. CDR1 and CDR2 from the germline V gene are MGHRA and YSYEKL. In nucleotides, the CDR3 is TGCGCCAGCAGCCATGGGACTAGCGGGAGTGTAGTAGACTACGAGCAGTACTTC. Encoded protein: CASSHGTSGSVVDYEQYF.

This clonotype was recorded a few times. V is TRBV28 and J is TRBJ2-4, with 10 bases that match TRBD1. The CDR3 totals 16 residues. Germline V gene sequence: CDR1 MDHEN, CDR2 SYDVKM. Trimming cost V 3 bases and J 7 bases; bases outside gene matches: 9. CDR3 sequence (DNA): TGTGCCAGCAGTTTCCCCCGGACAGGGGGGTACAACATTCAGTACTTC. It translates to CASSFPRTGGYNIQYF.

The J gene is TRBJ2-2, the V gene TRBV3-1; 10 bases fit TRBD2. Germline loops: CDR1 LGHDT, CDR2 YNNKEL (reference sequence). Trimming took 0 bases from V and 6 from J; bases not matched to a gene: 7. The CDR3 is 17 amino acids. This chain's CDR3 is CASSQDLASGRAGELFF. In DNA, the CDR3 is TGTGCCAGCAGCCAAGATTTGGCTAGCGGGAGAGCCGGGGAGCTGTTTTTT.

This clonotype was counted ten times or more. The V call is TRBV6-5, the J call TRBJ2-7; D gene unclear. Germline CDR1 is MNHEY and CDR2 is SVGAGI. The length of the CDR3 is 11 residues. V dropped 6 bases and J dropped 6 bases, with 9 bases sitting between them. The CDR3, as DNA: TGTGCCAGCAGCCGGTTGGGCGAGCAGTACTTC. Translated: CASSRLGEQYF.

The chain carries TRBV6-2 or TRBV6-3 and TRBJ1-2; maybe TRBD1 (5 bases). This CDR3 contains 15 residues. V was cut by 6 bases and J by 3 bases, with 17 bases left in between. The germline V gene encodes CDR1 MNHEY and CDR2 SVGEGT. CDR3 in DNA: TGTGCCAGCAGCCACACCCGGGGGACCCACTATGGCTACACCTTC. Its protein is CASSHTRGTHYGYTF.

The V call is TRBV9, the J call TRBJ1-2, with a tentative D call TRBD1 (5 bases). The V gene's germline CDR1 is SGDLS and CDR2 YYNGEE. The CDR3 consists of 15 residues. V lost 4 bases, J lost 1 base, and 14 bases lay in between. CDR3 sequence (DNA): TGTGCCAGCAGCTCAGCCCGAGGGGTTAACTATGGCTACACCTTC. Translation: CASSSARGVNYGYTF.

This clonotype appeared a few times. CDR3 sequence reads: CASSVGQVNQPQHF. CDR3 nucleotides: TGTGCCAGCAGTGTGGGACAGGTGAATCAGCCCCAGCATTTT. The V call is TRBV28, the J call TRBJ1-5; 8 nucleotides align to TRBD1. Germline lookup yields CDR1 MDHEN and CDR2 SYDVKM. The CDR3 totals 14 residues. V trimming: 5 bases; J trimming: 4 bases; junction bases outside the gene matches: 4. The full variable domain, with the rest looked up from reference TRBV28 and TRBJ1-5, is DVKVTQSSRYLVKRTGEKVFLECVQDMDHENMFWYRQDPGLGLRLIYFSYDVKMKEKGDIPEGYSVSREKKERFSLILESASTNQTSMYLCASSVGQVNQPQHFGDGTRLSIL.

This clonotype was seen only a few times. The CDR3 DNA reads TGTGCCAGCAGTTCCCACAGGGAGTCGGCCCAAGAGACCCAGTACTTC. This sequence encodes CASSSHRESAQETQYF. This chain connects TRBV28 to TRBJ2-5; D is possibly TRBD1 (6 bases). This CDR3 is 16 amino acids long. Trimming removed 4 bases from V and 1 base from J, with 16 bases in between. Germline V gene lookup returns CDR1 MDHEN and CDR2 SYDVKM.

The chain carries TRBV29-1 and TRBJ2-7; tentatively, D is TRBD1 (7 bases). V was trimmed by 0 bases and J by 7 bases, leaving 16 bases between them. This CDR3 contains 14 residues. Germline CDR1 SQVTM, CDR2 ANQGSEA. The CDR3 sequence: CSVEDQGGTGEQYF. CDR3 in DNA: TGCAGCGTTGAAGACCAGGGGGGAACGGGGGAGCAGTACTTC.

V usage is TRBV9 and J usage is TRBJ2-3, with no clear D. CDR1 SGDLS and CDR2 YYNGEE come from the germline V gene. The CDR3 is 16 amino acids. V dropped 0 bases and J dropped 2 bases, with 13 bases sitting between them. The CDR3 coding sequence is TGTGCCAGCAGCGTAGCCACCTTTTCCCCCACAGATACGCAGTATTTT. Residues: CASSVATFSPTDTQYF.